The 5 T cell receptor beta chains presented below share a single source sample, sequenced in a study of CD8 T cells in Susac syndrome (dated by TCRdb to about 2019). The library was made by the immunoSEQ multiplex PCR assay. RNA was extracted with the RNeasy kit and roughly 0.45 to 1 ug was reverse transcribed using random hexamers. Using fastp at Q25 and MiXCR, TCRdb reprocessed the public reads and kept productive beta chains. Every CDR3 protein is listed once, alongside the most common genes and DNA of its rows. The sample yields under 200,000 distinct CDR3 sequences; more than 85% were counted once. Approximately 0.15% of the sample is in the top ten clones. Sequenced sample: CD8+ T cells from PBMCs. The receptors here all came from a human donor with Susac syndrome.

This rearrangement joins TRBV6-5 to TRBJ2-7; 7 nucleotides agree with TRBD1. V gave up 5 bases and J gave up 0 bases; unmatched junction bases: 7. This CDR3 comprises 15 residues. In germline, CDR1 is MNHEY, CDR2 SVGAGI. The CDR3 spells CASSRPGTASYEQYF. The DNA of the CDR3 is TGTGCCAGCAGTCGCCCCGGGACAGCCTCCTACGAGCAGTACTTC.

The V and J genes are TRBV5-6 and TRBJ2-1; D not certain. V lost 3 bases to trimming and J lost 10 bases, with 8 bases between them. The CDR3 covers 11 residues. Germline CDR1 reads SGHDT; CDR2 reads YYEEEE. The CDR3: CASSSSEEQFF. In nucleotides, the CDR3 is TGTGCCAGCAGCTCATCGGAAGAGCAGTTCTTC.

The chain is built from TRBV12-5 and TRBJ2-1, with TRBD2 matching 11 bases. Germline lookup yields CDR1 LGHNT and CDR2 FRNRAP. This CDR3 spans 16 amino acids. V shed 7 bases and J 6 bases; nucleotides not matched to a gene: 11. The CDR3 sequence: CASARTSGPILNEQFF. Here the CDR3 DNA reads TGTGCTAGTGCCAGGACTAGCGGGCCAATTCTCAATGAGCAGTTCTTC.

The V call is TRBV9, the J call TRBJ2-3, with 11 positions matching TRBD1. V lost 3 bases and J lost 4; bases outside the gene matches: 4. Germline CDR1 is SGDLS and CDR2 is YYNGEE. CDR3 size: 15 residues. As DNA, the CDR3 is TGTGCCAGCAGCGCGGACAGGGGGCGCCCAGATACGCAGTATTTT. Translated, it gives CASSADRGRPDTQYF.

The rearrangement links TRBV11-2 to TRBJ2-5; no clear D. Germline lookup yields CDR1 SGHAT and CDR2 FQNNGV. This CDR3 is built from 12 residues. V shed 6 bases and J shed 4 bases, with 9 bases lying between them. The CDR3 reads CASRGLRETQYF. CDR3 DNA: TGTGCCAGCAGAGGGCTCAGAGAGACCCAGTACTTC.